This T cell receptor beta chain was sequenced in a study of cytomegalovirus exposure and HLA in healthy donors (dated by TCRdb to 2015 to 2018). About the full investigation: In an earlier analysis of around 540 of the donors, around 290 Gb of sequence data and 117 million unique TCR beta sequences from some 170 million T cells were reported. About 300 gigabases of sequencing data and 80 million or so unique TCR sequences were included in an early release covering roughly 600 HLA-typed donors. Among the roughly 430 genotyped donors, about 83% belonged to the genetic ancestry cluster associated with self-reported Caucasian donors. The study was designed to test whether signatures of past pathogen exposure could be identified by cataloging public T cell receptors. The study used immunosequencing to profile the T cell repertoires of 670 or so subjects and linked those repertoires to cytomegalovirus serostatus. Besides the first cohort of 666 subjects, a separate validation cohort made up of 95 to 150 different subjects was used. High-throughput TCR immunosequencing, statistical association of individual TCRs with disease status, and machine learning were combined to predict cytomegalovirus infection status. In a later analysis, previously published TCR beta repertoires from 550 to 750 donors were re-analyzed and high-resolution HLA genotyping was added so that TCR occurrence patterns could be studied. In the later analysis, no new phenotypic data were used to find candidate immune exposures; instead, reliance was placed on TCR beta sequences and their occurrence across donors. In an earlier analysis of roughly 600 of the donors, high-throughput TCR beta sequencing was used to judge whether each TCR beta V gene segment behaved as functional or pseudogenic. Donor age, sex, ethnicity and CMV serostatus were compiled alongside the repertoire data. A later genetic analysis used genome-wide SNP genotypes for 398 of the 666 donors, treating that subset as a discovery cohort. All discovery cohort repertoires had been generated on a single sequencing platform. Both class I and class II loci were covered by HLA typing, at four-digit resolution. The number of typed donors differed by locus: roughly 629-640 for A, B, C, DRB1 and DQB1; 522 for DQA1; approximately 600 for DPA1; and roughly 470 for DPB1. Several DR-DQ haplotypes were treated as single units for association and clustering because of strong linkage in the cohort. Across around 400 genotyped donors of the cohort, an average of about 220,000 unique TCR beta nucleotide sequences per donor were sequenced, and roughly a sixth of those sequences were non-productive.

The cohort was made up of about 670 healthy bone marrow donors. All cohort members were sampled while nominally healthy, although unrecorded immune exposures were likely present. The donor was CMV seronegative and belonged to the group of 352 seronegative cohort members. A peripheral blood sample was provided by each donor, and peripheral blood mononuclear cells were used for TCR beta sequencing. Genomic DNA was extracted from the blood cell samples with the Qiagen DNeasy Blood Extraction Kit. The paper's findings and limits, for the study overall: In an earlier analysis of over 550 of the donors, most TCR beta V segments were observed in productive rearrangements about 87% or about 30% of the time, broadly matching IMGT annotations. In a later genetic analysis, fewer N-insertions in productive TCRs were reported among donors in an Asian-associated ancestry cluster than the roughly 710-donor mean. An association between a missense DCLRE1C variant and V-gene and J-gene trimming of TCR beta chains was found in a later genetic analysis and replicated in an independent cohort. The authors suggested that the approach could potentially be extended to other disease states and immunological phenotypes. For the cohort, immune exposure information was limited to CMV serostatus. Across donors, most TCR sequences were observed very rarely, whereas some public TCRs were present in many individuals. Because some donors lacked HLA typing at each locus, the association tests relied only on the typed subset. In a later analysis, several top co-occurrence clusters were reported to appear linked to parvovirus B19, influenza, CMV and Epstein-Barr virus. In both the original and validation cohorts, the classifier was reported to diagnose cytomegalovirus status with high specificity and sensitivity. A later analysis associated about 17,000 TCR beta sequences with specific HLA alleles at a false discovery rate of 0.05. Three of the identified cytomegalovirus-associated TCR beta chains were confirmed in vitro to be specific for cytomegalovirus antigens. Sequencing depth was assumed to be roughly uniform across donors in the presence/absence analyses, though that assumption may not hold. A cluster of highly shared sequence variants was judged likely to represent a technical artifact of the sequencing pipeline. In this cohort, only TCR beta chains were sequenced, and detectable features were limited by the absence of alpha or paired-chain data. Linkage disequilibrium might explain the correlated functional status among segregating V segments, but an unknown experimental factor could not be ruled out. When HLA alleles, especially DR and DQ, strongly co-occurred, TCR associations were difficult to assign to individual alleles. Because counts were too low, roughly 18 rarely observed V segments, including chromosome 9 orphons, were left out of the earlier analysis of roughly 600 of the donors. Some IMGT-functional V segments, including TRBV6-2 and TRBV6-3, could not be told apart with the 87-base-pair reads, so those segments were excluded. Most CMV-associated TCR beta chains appeared to be HLA-restricted in a later analysis, and the HLA associations seemed to be driven largely by CMV exposure. In the study, approximately 160 TCR beta chains were listed as associated with cytomegalovirus. A later analysis found that HLA-associated TCR beta chains were more clonally expanded and had lower generation probabilities than equally common non-associated chains. In a later analysis, TCR association rates were found to vary across HLA loci, with the most associated TCRs seen for DRB1 alleles and the fewest for HLA-C alleles. A further reported finding was that TCR beta sequences accurately predicted the HLA-A and HLA-B alleles for most subjects in the first cohort.

About this clone itself: The target of this receptor is not known. Base qualities were left out, and no much larger clone turns up one base away.

The CDR3 sequence holds 16 residues, the cysteine and phenylalanine included. Just the 48-base CDR3 DNA is kept, in frame starting at base 1. Taken from the germline V gene, the CDR1 and CDR2 loops are SGHRS and YFSETQ. Trimming accounts for 4 bases at V and 4 bases at J, while the number of junction bases matched to no gene is 14. The library was prepared using the immunoSEQ multiplex PCR assay. For the multiplex PCR, a mixture combining 60 forward primers for TCR Vbeta segments and 13 reverse primers for TCR Jbeta segments was used. Amplification of the CDR3 region of rearranged TCR beta genes was performed with a multiplex PCR assay on genomic DNA. The amplified TCR beta libraries were sequenced on the Illumina HiSeq System as 87-base-pair reads. As for how the authors treated the data: Across the roughly 600 repertoires, a later analysis counted roughly 77 million unique TCR beta chains, roughly 11 million of which were shared by at least two donors. To remove PCR and sequencing errors, raw reads were error-corrected and collapsed into unique sequences using a nearest-neighbor algorithm that merged closely related sequences. CDR3 sequences were aligned to IMGT reference sequences to assign V, D and J gene segments. For a sequence to be retained, a match of at least six nucleotides was required to both a V gene segment and a J gene segment. A rearrangement counted as productive if the CDR3 had no stop codons and remained in frame with V and J, and every other rearrangement counted as non-productive. CDR3 was defined according to IMGT convention as the region running from the second conserved V-encoded cysteine to the conserved J-encoded phenylalanine. The earlier analysis of about 620 of the donors excluded sequences that lacked an unambiguous match to a single V gene segment. An earlier analysis of a few hundred of the donors classified V segments as functional when productive rearrangements were above 56.7% and as segregating when the standard deviation between donors was above 5%. A statistical classification framework was developed to diagnose cytomegalovirus status using the catalog of TCR beta chain sequences. In a later analysis, V and J genes were assigned by comparing TCR nucleotide sequences against IMGT/GENE-DB human TR gene sequences. The TCRdist pipeline was used in a later analysis to assign CDR3 sequences and most-parsimonious VDJ recombination scenarios. A later analysis defined each TCR beta chain by its CDR3 amino acid sequence plus V-gene family, and excluded reads lacking a unique V-gene family. As a way to deal with suspected cross-contamination and a sequencing artifact, a later analysis dropped 450 to 600 nucleotide sequences that were highly shared and had low generation probability. A later analysis calculated a clonal expansion index for each public chain from normalized within-repertoire ranks of inferred template counts. A later analysis computed generation probabilities with a VDJ recombination model fitted to out-of-frame rearrangements, and checked the results against IGoR. Hypergeometric tests were used in a later analysis to score TCR-TCR, TCR-HLA and TCR-CMV co-occurrence, with a repertoire-size bias correction applied to the TCR pairs. A later analysis estimated false discovery rates by permuting HLA or CMV assignments 20 times. A later analysis grouped co-occurring TCRs with DBSCAN, adding TCRdist sequence similarity when clustering within HLA-allele-positive subsets. Repertoires with fewer than 30,000 or more than 120,000 public chains, plus five repertoires with anomalous nucleotide sharing, were excluded from co-occurrence clustering. TCRdb carries this immuneACCESS record with in-frame sequences only. Its versions omit some clonotypes, under half of them owing to an unresolved V gene in the studies checked, with the rest unexplained. D and trimming were read from the DNA, whereas the V and J calls and clone size are those reported in that table. The sample table records 100,000 or so clones; more than 60% of these occur just once. The ten largest clonotypes hold 2% to 3% of the sample.

The receptor's source is a man in his fifties in good health and CMV-seronegative. The chain was built from TRBV5-1 and TRBJ2-7, with 7 central nucleotides matching TRBD2. Sequencing was performed on PBMCs. The CDR3 reads CASSPGGGKGAYEQYF. Read as DNA, the sequence is TGCGCCAGCAGCCCGGGAGGCGGAAAAGGGGCATACGAGCAGTACTTC.